These 20 T cell receptor beta chains originate from one sample sequenced in a study of T cell repertoires in cytomegalovirus infection (dated by TCRdb to the late 2010s). This sample's treatment or condition label indicates: in vitro stimulation with specific CMV peptide epitopes to enrich CMV-specific T cells. No cognate antigen is known for these TCRs. TCRdb names Illumina HiSeq 1500 as the instrument used. TCRdb cleaned the public reads at Q25 with fastp, built clones with MiXCR and kept in-frame beta chains. Rows are unified per CDR3 protein, each entry keeping the most common DNA and genes. For this sample the table gives 370,000 or so distinct CDR3 sequences, of which about 34% were detected only once. The leading ten clones occupy roughly 13% of the sample. Sequencing was performed on cultured PBMCs, taken from culture after CMV antigen stimulation. Receptors originate from a human donor in good health (CMV status not recorded). Some clones in this sample may be carry-over from other donors' samples.

This clonotype turned up a few times. The chain carries TRBV20-1 and TRBJ2-6; no clear D gene. The CDR3 totals 15 residues. Deletions cut 3 bases from V and 0 bases from J, with 9 bases between. Germline CDR1 reads DFQATT; CDR2 reads SNEGSKA (reference sequence). The CDR3 here is CSARIHISGANVLTF. CDR3 DNA: TGCAGTGCTAGGATTCACATCTCTGGGGCCAACGTCCTGACTTTC.

This clonotype was observed at least ten times. The chain couples TRBV19 to TRBJ1-2, with D unresolved. Trimming removed 5 bases from V and 2 bases from J, with 3 bases in between. Germline CDR1 LNHDA, CDR2 SQIVND (reference sequence). This CDR3 is built from 11 residues. The CDR3 loop is CASSSNYGYTF. The CDR3 nucleotides read TGTGCCAGTAGTTCGAACTATGGCTACACCTTC.

This clonotype has only a few counts. The CDR3, as DNA: TGTGCCAGCAGCTCGGGCCTCCTGCCCCTCCACTTT. Amino acids: CASSSGLLPLHF. The V call is TRBV12-3 or TRBV12-4, the J call TRBJ1-6, with unresolved D. CDR3 length equals 12 residues. Trimming removed 6 bases at V and 13 bases at J, with 13 bases between.

The CDR3 bases are TGTGCCAGCCGCAGAAGCGGAGATTACAATGAGCAGTTCTTC. As protein: CASRRSGDYNEQFF. The rearrangement uses TRBV25-1 and TRBJ2-1, with a possible D match to TRBD2 (5 bases). CDR3 size: 14 residues. Germline CDR1 and CDR2: MGHDK and SYGVNS. Trimming pared 8 bases from V and 4 bases from J, leaving 15 bases between.

This clonotype was counted between two and nine times. This chain connects TRBV6-1 to TRBJ1-5; no firm D call. Germline CDR1 is MNHNS and CDR2 is SASEGT. The CDR3 runs 15 residues. V was pared by 4 bases and J by 2 bases, with 12 bases between. The CDR3 coding sequence is TGTGCCAGCAGTGGGACCCTACGAGGCAATCAGCCCCAGCATTTT. It yields the protein CASSGTLRGNQPQHF.

Only a few counts were recorded for this clonotype. The chain has TRBV12-3 or TRBV12-4 and TRBJ2-6, with 8 bases fitting TRBD1. The CDR3 sequence is 17 residues long. The V and J ends lost 5 bases and 2 bases, in that order; junction bases with no gene match: 8. The CDR3 DNA reads TGTGCCAGCAGTCCCAGGGGGCCGCTGCCTGGGGCCAACGTCCTGACTTTC. Its translation: CASSPRGPLPGANVLTF.

This rearrangement joins TRBV20-1 to TRBJ1-2; unclear D gene. With 0 bases removed from V and 3 bases from J, the gap between germline ends came to 17 bases. Germline values: CDR1 DFQATT, CDR2 SNEGSKA (reference sequence). The CDR3 is 16 residues long. CDR3 loop: CSAREMAALPDYGYTF. The CDR3 nucleotides are TGCAGTGCTAGAGAAATGGCAGCTCTACCGGACTATGGCTACACCTTC.

The sample holds a few counts of this clonotype. V usage is TRBV4-1 and J usage is TRBJ1-1; 8 bases are a match to TRBD1. This CDR3 spans 14 amino acids. Germline CDR1 and CDR2: MGHRA and YSYEKL. The ends lost 6 bases at V and 1 base at J; junction bases unmatched: 4. DNA for the CDR3: TGCGCCAGCAGGACGACAGGGGAGAACACTGAAGCTTTCTTT. As protein: CASRTTGENTEAFF.

This clonotype has ten or more counts. This CDR3 reads CASSLGTSGSKDEQYF. CDR3 nucleotide sequence: TGTGCCAGCAGCTTAGGGACTAGCGGGAGTAAGGACGAGCAGTACTTC. The chain employs TRBV7-8 and TRBJ2-7; 13 nucleotides agree with TRBD2. This CDR3 spans 16 amino acids. The germline CDR1 and CDR2 sequences are SGHVS and FQNEAQ. V dropped 1 base and J dropped 5; count of bases not matched to a gene: 5.

This clonotype showed up just a few times. The J gene is TRBJ1-1, the V gene TRBV2; D remains unclear. Germline V CDR1 and CDR2: SNHLY, FYNNEI. This CDR3 spans 14 amino acids. Trimming left V 3 bases short and J 4 bases short, with 12 bases between. The DNA of the CDR3 is TGTGCCAGCAGTGATCAGGTTGTGCGCACTGAAGCTTTCTTT. Protein sequence: CASSDQVVRTEAFF.

The CDR3 region is CASNAFMAQGRLFF. The CDR3 DNA reads as TGTGCCAGCAACGCGTTCATGGCCCAGGGACGTCTGTTTTTT. The chain links TRBV6-1 to TRBJ1-4, with a possible D match to TRBD1 (5 bases). Germline loops: CDR1 MNHNS, CDR2 SASEGT. The CDR3 runs to 14 residues. The V end lost 7 bases, the J end lost 14 bases, and 23 bases lay between the germline ends.

The rearrangement joins TRBV10-3 to TRBJ2-1; 7 nucleotides agree with TRBD1. The CDR3 runs 14 residues. CDR1 and CDR2 from the germline V gene are ENHRY and SYGVKD. V was pared by 6 bases and J by 10 bases, with 12 bases of the junction left unmatched. CDR3 DNA sequence: TGTGCCATCAGCACCGGGACAGCAAACTCCGAGCAGTTCTTC. As protein: CAISTGTANSEQFF.

There are a few counts of this clonotype. Written as DNA, the CDR3 is TGTGCCAGCAGTTTCAGGGGACAGAGGCACTATGGCTACACCTTC. Residues: CASSFRGQRHYGYTF. This chain links TRBV12-3 or TRBV12-4 with TRBJ1-2; the match to TRBD1 covers 7 bases. The trim removed 3 bases at V and 3 bases at J, leaving 7 bases unmatched. CDR3 length equals 15 residues.

This clonotype has only a few counts. This chain uses TRBV7-9 with TRBJ2-7; TRBD1 or TRBD2 may be the D gene (5 bases each). Germline CDR1 reads SEHNR; CDR2 reads FQNEAQ (reference sequence). The V gene lost 6 bases and the J gene lost 3 bases, with 15 bases spanning the gap. This CDR3 is 14 amino acids long. The CDR3 DNA reads TGTGCCAGCAGTCGGACGGGGCCAGGCTACGAGCAGTACGTC. As protein: CASSRTGPGYEQYV.

The genes are TRBV6-5 and TRBJ2-7; D possibly corresponds to TRBD2 (5 bases). CDR1 and CDR2 from the germline V gene are MNHEY and SVGAGI. Trimming shortened V by 2 bases and J by 2 bases, and 10 bases separated the two germline ends. The CDR3 spans 14 residues. The CDR3 protein is CASSYRPGTYEQYF. CDR3 nucleotide sequence: TGTGCCAGCAGTTACCGCCCCGGGACCTACGAGCAGTACTTC.

The V gene is TRBV14, the J gene TRBJ1-1, with D uncertain. The CDR3 consists of 14 residues. V lost 4 bases and J lost 4, with 13 bases in between. CDR1 and CDR2 from the germline V gene are SGHDN and FVKESK. The CDR3 protein is CASSPGWVSTEAFF. Written as DNA, the CDR3 is TGTGCCAGCAGCCCCGGGTGGGTGTCCACTGAAGCTTTCTTT.

The V call is TRBV10-3, the J call TRBJ2-1, with 13 bases aligning to TRBD2. This CDR3 is 14 amino acids long. The germline V gene has CDR1 ENHRY and CDR2 SYGVKD. The J segment lost 12 bases and the V segment lost 6 bases, leaving 8 bases of the junction unmatched. CDR3 loop: CAIRGGGLAGPQFF. The CDR3 DNA is TGTGCCATCAGGGGGGGGGGACTAGCGGGGCCGCAGTTCTTC.

As to this clonotype: Germline is not matched at one junction end, which may reflect a read error. V gene TRBV6-2 or TRBV6-3 combines with J gene TRBJ1-6, with no clear D. The CDR3 totals 14 residues. Per the germline V gene, CDR1 is MNHEY and CDR2 is SVGEGT. CDR3 protein: CDSSSFGSASPLHF. In nucleotides, the CDR3 is TGTGACAGCAGTTCCTTCGGGTCCGCGTCACCCCTCCACTTT.

This clonotype was seen more than once but under ten times. The rearrangement uses TRBV14 and TRBJ2-2, with 7 positions matching TRBD2. In germline, CDR1 is SGHDN, CDR2 FVKESK. There are 16 residues in the CDR3. Trimming at V came to 3 bases and at J to 4 bases, leaving 8 bases not matched to a gene. The CDR3: CASSQRTSAATGELFF. CDR3 nucleotide sequence: TGTGCCAGCAGCCAGCGAACTAGCGCCGCCACCGGGGAGCTGTTTTTT.

This clonotype has at least ten counts. The V gene is TRBV6-6, the J gene TRBJ1-3; 9 nucleotides line up with TRBD1. Germline V gene data show CDR1 as MNHNY and CDR2 as SVGAGI (reference sequence). The CDR3 is 16 residues long. Trimming removed 5 bases from V and 0 bases from J; junction bases left unmatched: 5. DNA of the CDR3: TGTGCCAGCAGTGGGACAGGGCTGAGCTCTGGAAACACCATATATTTT. This sequence encodes CASSGTGLSSGNTIYF.